The text below deals with one T cell receptor (beta chain). Its target is not known. The data derive from a study of monozygotic twins with inflammatory bowel disease. Findings and caveats of the study: Background noise in patient repertoires may stem from differing immunosuppressive treatments.

The template switching step added UMIs that contained a 6-nucleotide sample barcode. After re-calling the 5' RACE reads, TCRdb lists one entry per CDR3 protein, DNA absent. The specimen's table records 300,000 to 350,000 distinct CDR3 sequences. The CDR3 loop spans 15 amino acids. From germline, CDR1 is SGHNT and CDR2 YYREEE (reference sequence). Donors each gave approximately 2.5 ml of blood. This sequence originates from a human donor with ulcerative colitis or Crohn's disease, or a healthy co-twin of an affected twin (not recorded which). The rearrangement links TRBV5-4 to TRBJ2-6. Specimen: blood. This CDR3 reads CASRVDSSGANVLTF.